This record covers a single TCR beta chain. Its antigen is currently unknown. Noted treatment: roughly 20 received Ad26.COV2.S at low or high dose, single or two shots; roughly 5 received placebo; per-sample allocation not given. Samples were taken on day 63 after the first vaccine or placebo injection. Vaccine was an Ad26 vector expressing Wuhan-strain SARS-CoV-2 spike. These data are taken from a study of Ad26.COV2.S vaccination and SARS-CoV-2 variants. Study context: Ad26.COV2.S given intramuscularly, once or twice 56 days apart. Findings and caveats of the study: There was reportedly substantial breadth in spike-specific CD8+ and CD4+ T cell responses after vaccination.

Repertoires were generated with immunoSEQ multiplex PCR, while TCRdb's copy carries only in-frame clones and drops some. This table holds fewer than 500,000 clones, roughly 89% found once. The germline V gene encodes CDR1 LNHDA and CDR2 SQIVND (reference sequence). The CDR3 extends over 16 amino acids. Trimming cost V 6 bases and J 1 base; bases outside gene matches: 11. Sequences were derived from peripheral blood, sampled in a trial of Ad26.COV2.S vaccine versus placebo. The rearrangement links TRBV19 to TRBJ1-2; TRBD1 matches at 7 bases. This TCR came from a person between 18 and 59 years old who received the Ad26.COV2.S COVID-19 vaccine or a placebo. This chain's CDR3 is CASRREGAILNYGYTF. CDR3 DNA sequence: TGTGCCAGTAGAAGGGAGGGGGCGATACTTAACTATGGCTACACCTTC.